These T cell receptor beta chains were read from a single sample in a study of control samples from healthy donors and cancer patients. TCRdb's copy holds only in-frame clones and misses some; the assay was immunoSEQ multiplex PCR. Counted here are over 85,000 clones, less than 85% occurring once; the ten biggest clones make up under 50%. The sequencing input was PBMCs. These receptor sequences come from a man aged 70-80 years with lung cancer. CDR3s include the opening cysteine and the closing phenylalanine or tryptophan. A D gene is named only where the DNA matches it firmly. Size is omitted from some rows. Given values are once, few, many or a class for expanded clones.

j_call d_call v_call clone_size cdr3_aa cdr3_nt
TRBJ2-3 . TRBV9 . CASGTRGSTDTQYF TGTGCCAGCGGAACGCGGGGCAGCACAGATACGCAGTATTTT
TRBJ2-5 . TRBV2 . CASSTETQYF TGTGCCAGCAGTACGGAGACCCAGTACTTC
TRBJ1-5 . TRBV6-1 . CASSGSLGTGNQPQHF TGTGCCAGCAGTGGATCCCTAGGGACTGGCAATCAGCCCCAGCATTTT
TRBJ2-3 TRBD1 TRBV13 . CASRTGTGNPDTQYF TGTGCCAGCAGAACCGGGACAGGGAATCCAGATACGCAGTATTTT
TRBJ1-1 . TRBV14 few CASSQVGRITEAFF TGTGCCAGCAGCCAAGTTGGGAGAATCACTGAAGCTTTCTTT
TRBJ1-4 . TRBV9 . CASSVGILTGLGEKLFF TGTGCCAGCAGCGTAGGAATTCTTACAGGGTTGGGTGAAAAACTGTTTTTT
TRBJ2-2 . TRBV19 . CATLAGPRLNTGELFF TGTGCCACCTTAGCAGGGCCGCGCCTGAACACCGGGGAGCTGTTTTTT
TRBJ2-2 . TRBV5-1 . CASRPEVGGLPGELFF TGCGCCAGCAGACCGGAGGTCGGGGGCTTGCCCGGGGAGCTGTTTTTT
TRBJ2-1 . TRBV5-4 . CASSVKQQGYNEQFF TGTGCCAGCAGCGTGAAGCAACAGGGTTACAATGAGCAGTTCTTC
TRBJ2-5 . TRBV6-5 . CASSYYARGAREAQYF TGTGCCAGCAGTTACTATGCCAGGGGGGCAAGAGAGGCCCAGTACTTC